This T cell receptor (beta chain) was captured in a study of shared clonotypes between healthy human individuals. This CDR3 is built from 13 residues. Trimming took off 3 bases at V and 3 bases at J, with 8 bases between the two ends. Germline values: CDR1 MNHEY, CDR2 SMNVEV (reference sequence). With regard to this clone: What it recognizes is unknown. In the same sample, other DNA sequences code for this CDR3.

Sequencing used immunoSEQ multiplex PCR; TCRdb keeps in-frame clones, though not all of them. The sample contains over 300,000 clones, 87% of which appear only once. Study-wide results and limits: Clonotypes which were not shared had lower generation probabilities than clonotypes that all four donors shared.

CD45RO+ cells plus CCR7-negative CD45RA+ TemRA cells formed CD8 memory. This chain links TRBV27 with TRBJ1-2; weak D call: TRBD1 (6 bases). The origin of this receptor is a man aged 18 to 29 in good health. The sample consisted of memory CD8+ T cells sorted from blood. Subset indicated: CD45RO+ cells pooled with CCR7-negative TemRA cells. The CDR3 here is CASSLSGDYGYTF. CDR3 bases: TGTGCCAGCAGTTTGTCAGGGGACTATGGCTACACCTTC.